These 24 T cell receptor beta chains share one sample of origin, sequenced in a study of T-cell reconstitution after alpha-beta-depleted transplantation in children. Unique molecular identifiers were built into the TCRbeta library. TCRdb used MiXCR to reprocess the PCR reads, holding one entry per CDR3 protein. The table includes about 470,000 distinct CDR3 sequences, 43% detected once. Source: PBMCs, taken before TCRalphabeta/CD19-depleted stem cell transplant. The receptors shown here come from a girl aged 2-10 years with aplastic anemia, due to receive a stem cell transplant.

This clonotype was detected ten times or more. The J gene is TRBJ2-7, the V gene TRBV6-5; tentatively, D is TRBD1 (7 bases). Between the trimmed V and J ends, which lost 4 bases and 4 bases, there was a span of 14 bases. The CDR3 runs 14 residues. Germline V gives CDR1 MNHEY, CDR2 SVGAGI. In nucleotides, the CDR3 is TGTGCCAGCAGTTCTACAGGGGAGGCTTACGAGCAGTACTTC. Encoded protein: CASSSTGEAYEQYF.

V and J are TRBV5-8 and TRBJ1-2; unclear D gene. CDR1 SGHTS and CDR2 YDEGEE come from the germline V gene. Trimming took off 4 bases at V and 3 bases at J, with 16 bases between the two ends. The CDR3 covers 15 residues. In nucleotides, the CDR3 is TGTGCCAGCAGCCCACACCGGGTCGGGGACTATGGCTACACCTTC. Amino acids: CASSPHRVGDYGYTF.

The rearrangement links TRBV20-1 to TRBJ2-3; D call uncertain. CDR1 is DFQATT, CDR2 SNEGSKA, per germline (reference sequence). The CDR3 runs 13 residues. The V and J ends lost 2 bases and 4 bases respectively, with 10 bases between them. Written as DNA, the CDR3 is TGCAGTGCTAGACAAACAGTGCCAGATACGCAGTATTTT. Amino acids: CSARQTVPDTQYF.

The table lists this clonotype with a count of one. The J gene is TRBJ2-3, the V gene TRBV6-1; 9 bases match TRBD2. The germline gives CDR1 MNHNS, CDR2 SASEGT. This CDR3 contains 15 residues. Unmatched junction bases numbered 8, after V lost 7 bases and J lost 3 bases. This chain's CDR3 is CASNLGTSRTDTQYF. In nucleotides, the CDR3 is TGTGCCAGCAATCTCGGGACTAGCAGAACAGATACGCAGTATTTT.

In its sample, this clonotype was seen many times. The V and J genes are TRBV3-1 and TRBJ2-1, with D tentatively TRBD2 (6 bases). The germline V gene has CDR1 LGHDT and CDR2 YNNKEL (reference sequence). This CDR3 has 15 residues. Trimming took 4 bases from V and 2 from J, leaving 12 bases between them. The CDR3 DNA follows: TGTGCCAGCAGCCTCGGGAGAATCGCCTACAATGAGCAGTTCTTC. It encodes CASSLGRIAYNEQFF.

In its sample, this clonotype was seen a few times. The V gene is TRBV20-1, the J gene TRBJ2-5, with 10 bases lining up with TRBD1. Trimming cost V 6 bases and J 5 bases; bases outside gene matches: 6. Per the germline V gene, CDR1 is DFQATT and CDR2 is SNEGSKA (reference sequence). This CDR3 comprises 13 residues. This CDR3 reads CSALTGGGETQYF. As DNA, the CDR3 is TGCAGTGCGTTGACAGGGGGCGGGGAGACCCAGTACTTC.

The rearrangement joins TRBV11-1 to TRBJ2-5, with a possible D match to TRBD2 (6 bases). The CDR3 spans 14 residues. Per germline, CDR1 SGHAT and CDR2 FQDESV (reference sequence). The V end was cut by 5 bases, the J end by 3 bases, with 13 bases between. CDR3 sequence: CASSPGTFEETQYF. In DNA, the CDR3 is TGTGCCAGCAGCCCAGGGACTTTTGAAGAGACCCAGTACTTC.

This chain joins TRBV30 and TRBJ2-3, with unresolved D. From germline, CDR1 is GTSNPN and CDR2 SVGIG (reference sequence). V lost 3 bases, J lost 3 bases, and 4 bases lay in between. This CDR3 has 11 amino acids. CDR3 sequence (DNA): TGTGCCTGGAGGGGTACAGATACGCAGTATTTT. Protein sequence: CAWRGTDTQYF.

This clonotype was counted between two and nine times. V and J are TRBV27 and TRBJ2-1, with D uncertain. Germline V gene sequence: CDR1 MNHEY, CDR2 SMNVEV (reference sequence). Trimming removed 3 bases from V and 2 bases from J, with 17 bases in between. The CDR3 is 17 residues long. Here the CDR3 reads CASSLGTNTRTYNEQFF. The CDR3 DNA reads as TGTGCCAGCAGTTTGGGAACGAACACGCGGACCTACAATGAGCAGTTCTTC.

Only one count was recorded for this clonotype. CDR3 sequence: CASGTSGGKDTQYF. The CDR3 nucleotides are TGTGCCAGCGGGACTAGCGGGGGTAAAGATACGCAGTATTTT. V gene TRBV28 combines with J gene TRBJ2-3; 14 bases are shared with TRBD2. The junction had 3 bases not matched to a gene; V was cut back by 8 bases and J by 5 bases. This CDR3 spans 14 amino acids. Germline-derived CDR1 and CDR2 are MDHEN and SYDVKM.

V gene TRBV12-3 or TRBV12-4 combines with J gene TRBJ1-2; 9 bases are shared with TRBD1. The CDR3 is 13 amino acids. The junction had 2 bases not matched to a gene; V was cut back by 5 bases and J by 4 bases. The CDR3 DNA reads as TGTGCCAGCAGTGGGGACAGGGTCTATGGCTACACCTTC. Translated: CASSGDRVYGYTF.

V usage is TRBV4-1 and J usage is TRBJ1-1; D is ambiguous. The CDR3 is made up of 15 amino acids. The germline V gene encodes CDR1 MGHRA and CDR2 YSYEKL. Deletions cut 1 base from V and 1 base from J, with 10 bases between. The CDR3 nucleotides read TGCGCCAGCAGCCAAGTAAGGACGGGGAACACTGAAGCTTTCTTT. The encoded protein is CASSQVRTGNTEAFF.

This sequence joins TRBV4-3 and TRBJ2-3, with TRBD2 matching over 10 bases. Germline CDR1 reads LGHNA; CDR2 reads YSLEER. This CDR3 region has 16 residues. The V segment lost 0 bases and the J segment 1 base; nucleotides outside the gene matches: 1. The CDR3 DNA sequence: TGCGCCAGCAGCCAAGATCTAGCGGGGGGCACAGATACGCAGTATTTT. Its translation: CASSQDLAGGTDTQYF.

The chain uses TRBV7-8 and TRBJ2-2, with D tentatively TRBD1 (6 bases). Germline V lookup: CDR1 SGHVS, CDR2 FQNEAQ. The CDR3 is 14 residues long. Trimming pared 4 bases from V and 1 base from J, leaving 7 bases between. The CDR3 protein is CASSWTVNTGELFF. The CDR3, as DNA: TGTGCCAGCAGCTGGACAGTGAACACCGGGGAGCTGTTTTTT.

This clonotype was found many times. The V call is TRBV28, the J call TRBJ2-7, with a weak D call TRBD2 (6 bases). The CDR3 has 17 amino acids. Germline V gene lookup returns CDR1 MDHEN and CDR2 SYDVKM. Trimming removed 2 bases from V and 2 bases from J, with 19 bases in between. CDR3 loop: CASSLSWVGGATYEQYF. In DNA, the CDR3 is TGTGCCAGCAGTTTAAGTTGGGTGGGCGGGGCCACCTACGAGCAGTACTTC.

The J gene is TRBJ2-7, the V gene TRBV12-3 or TRBV12-4; D is unclear. This CDR3 is 11 amino acids long. V shed 2 bases and J shed 6 bases, with 5 bases lying between them. The CDR3 sequence is CASSLSAEQYF. CDR3 DNA: TGTGCCAGCAGTTTATCAGCCGAGCAGTACTTC.

This clonotype was seen ten or more times. The chain recombines TRBV5-1 with TRBJ1-1; a weak D match, TRBD1 (6 bases). The CDR3 runs to 14 residues. CDR1 and CDR2 from the germline V gene are SGHRS and YFSETQ. V lost 1 base, J lost 1 base, and 8 bases lay in between. CDR3 nucleotide sequence: TGCGCCAGCAGCTTGCAGGGGTGGAACACTGAAGCTTTCTTT. As protein: CASSLQGWNTEAFF.

This clonotype was recorded only once. This sequence joins TRBV20-1 and TRBJ1-5; 8 nucleotides agree with TRBD1. The CDR3 runs to 15 residues. The trim removed 5 bases at V and 0 bases at J, leaving 6 bases unmatched. Per the germline V gene, CDR1 is DFQATT and CDR2 is SNEGSKA (reference sequence). The CDR3 spells CSASRTGNSNQPQHF. The CDR3 coding sequence is TGCAGTGCTTCTCGGACAGGGAATAGCAATCAGCCCCAGCATTTT.

A few counts support this clonotype. This chain joins TRBV29-1 and TRBJ2-1; TRBD1 agrees at 8 bases. Looked up from germline, CDR1 is SQVTM and CDR2 is ANQGSEA. This CDR3 is built from 15 residues. With V trimmed by 2 bases and J by 7 bases, 10 bases remained unmatched. The CDR3 loop reads CSVEFRDRIYNEQFF. CDR3 bases: TGCAGCGTTGAATTCCGGGACAGGATATATAATGAGCAGTTCTTC.

This rearrangement joins TRBV7-9 to TRBJ2-7, with 7 bases lining up with TRBD2. Germline V gene data show CDR1 as SEHNR and CDR2 as FQNEAQ (reference sequence). The length of the CDR3 is 13 residues. J gave up 3 bases and V 1 base, and 0 bases lay outside the gene matches. The DNA for the CDR3 is TGTGCCAGCAGCTTAGAGCGGGACTACGAGCAGTACTTC. Its protein is CASSLERDYEQYF. Variable domain in full (rest from reference TRBV7-9 and TRBJ2-7): DTGVSQNPRHKITKRGQNVTFRCDPISEHNRLYWYRQTLGQGPEFLTYFQNEAQLEKSRLLSDRFSAERPKGSFSTLEIQRTEQGDSAMYLCASSLERDYEQYFGPGTRLTVT.

This clonotype was observed a few times. This chain joins TRBV7-7 and TRBJ2-1; 11 nucleotides match TRBD2. V lost 5 bases, J lost 6 bases, and 9 bases stayed unmatched. This CDR3 comprises 16 residues. The germline V gene encodes CDR1 SSHAT and CDR2 FNYEAQ (reference sequence). Written as DNA, the CDR3 is TGTGCCAGCAGCCGTGGACTAGCGGGCACCGGCAATGAGCAGTTCTTC. This sequence encodes CASSRGLAGTGNEQFF.

As DNA, the CDR3 is TGCAGTGCTAGGGGGGCAAACTACGAGCAGTACTTC. The encoded protein is CSARGANYEQYF. The rearrangement uses TRBV20-1 and TRBJ2-7; possibly TRBD1 for D (6 bases). V was trimmed by 3 bases and J by 3 bases, leaving 9 bases between them. Germline loops: CDR1 DFQATT, CDR2 SNEGSKA (reference sequence). This CDR3 is 12 amino acids long.

In its sample, this clonotype was seen a few times. The rearrangement links TRBV18 to TRBJ1-2; 7 positions match TRBD1. V shed 3 bases and J 6 bases; nucleotides not matched to a gene: 7. CDR1 KGHSH and CDR2 LQKENI come from the germline V gene. This CDR3 has 14 residues. The CDR3 bases are TGTGCCAGCTCACCTGCCGGGACAGCAGATGGCTACACCTTC. Amino acid sequence: CASSPAGTADGYTF.

Many counts were recorded for this clonotype. One end of the junction varies from germline; a read error may be responsible. The V and J genes are TRBV18 and TRBJ2-1, with 8 bases aligning to TRBD2. Germline V gene sequence: CDR1 KGHSH, CDR2 LQKENI. This CDR3 is built from 15 residues. The CDR3: CASSPGRGAYNEQFF. Written as DNA, the CDR3 is TGCGCCAGCAGCCCGGGGCGGGGGGCCTACAATGAGCAGTTCTTC.